This T cell receptor beta chain came from a study of blood T cells in healthy people across ages. Overall study context: T cells yielded about one barcoded beta molecule per two cells through template switching. Study-wide findings and caveats: When one million T cells were used, diversity estimates were thought to be underestimates. Naive T cell percentage strongly correlated with TCR beta diversity.

V trimming: 1 base; J trimming: 0 bases; junction bases outside the gene matches: 6. There are 16 residues in the CDR3. Looked up from germline, CDR1 is DFQATT and CDR2 is SNEGSKA (reference sequence). It was with a sample-barcoded 5' primer and a J-beta primer mix that a second PCR of roughly 6 to 12 cycles was run. Via MiXCR, TCRdb re-called the 5' RACE reads, giving one row per CDR3 protein. This sample has about 1.8 million distinct CDR3 sequences, with roughly 49% found just once. As concerns this clonotype: The antigen is undetermined.

This chain links TRBV20-1 with TRBJ1-1, with 9 bases lining up with TRBD1. The sample consisted of blood. This sequence originates from a woman in her thirties or forties in good health. The CDR3 DNA follows: TGCAGTGCTAGAGCGTATACAGGGGGCGTGAACACTGAAGCTTTCTTT. As protein: CSARAYTGGVNTEAFF.